A selection of T cell receptor beta chains follows, all from one sample in a study of cytomegalovirus exposure and HLA in healthy donors. Data came from immunoSEQ multiplex PCR; TCRdb stores just in-frame clones and leaves some out. The sample gives approximately 180,000 clones, approximately 82% of which show up once; approximately 1.5% is in the top ten. The sequencing sample was made of PBMCs. All receptors come from a woman between 18 and 30 years old in good health and CMV-seronegative. Each CDR3 is given with its conserved first and last residue. A D gene is named only where the DNA matches it firmly. Clone sizes are given selectively: once, few, many, or a class where the clone is expanded.

d_gene	abundance	v_gene	j_gene	CDR3aa	CDR3nt
TRBD1	-	TRBV7-2	TRBJ1-1	CASSSTPGQGGTEAFF	TGTGCCAGCAGCTCCACTCCGGGACAGGGGGGGACTGAAGCTTTCTTT
TRBD1	few	TRBV6-1	TRBJ1-5	CASSEVPGGERVWHF	TGTGCCAGCAGTGAAGTCCCAGGGGGCGAGAGAGTCTGGCATTTT
-	few	TRBV5-6	TRBJ2-1	CASSLAGSYNEQFF	TGTGCCAGCAGCTTGGCCGGCTCCTACAATGAGCAGTTCTTC
-	-	TRBV11-2	TRBJ2-5	CASSSPRRRVVDGETQYF	TGTGCCAGCAGCTCCCCCCGCCGCCGGGTAGTCGACGGGGAGACCCAGTACTTC
TRBD2	few	TRBV2	TRBJ2-5	CASKQREGRGETQYF	TGTGCCAGCAAGCAGCGGGAGGGGAGAGGGGAGACCCAGTACTTC
TRBD1	few	TRBV19	TRBJ1-4	CASSGTGVVYEKLFF	TGTGCCAGTAGCGGGACAGGGGTGGTATATGAAAAACTGTTTTTT
TRBD1	-	TRBV9	TRBJ2-7	CASSVVGTGVSEQYF	TGTGCCAGCAGCGTAGTTGGGACAGGGGTCTCCGAGCAGTACTTC
-	-	TRBV11-3	TRBJ1-5	CASTREANQPQHF	TGTGCCAGTACCCGGGAGGCCAATCAGCCCCAGCATTTT
-	-	TRBV9	TRBJ1-5	CASSPDSYSNQPQHF	TGTGCCAGCAGCCCCGACAGTTATAGCAATCAGCCCCAGCATTTT
-	-	TRBV30	TRBJ1-1	CAWSPTANTEAFF	TGTGCCTGGAGTCCGACAGCGAACACTGAAGCTTTCTTT
-	-	TRBV7-2	TRBJ2-3	CASSRRGFTSTDTQYF	TGTGCCAGCAGCCGACGGGGGTTTACTAGCACAGATACGCAGTATTTT
TRBD2	-	TRBV6-5	TRBJ2-7	CASSNPSGTYEQYF	TGTGCCAGCAGTAACCCTAGCGGAACCTACGAGCAGTACTTC
-	once	TRBV12-5	TRBJ2-7	CASGLALLESHEQYF	TGTGCTAGTGGTTTGGCCTTACTAGAGTCTCACGAGCAGTACTTC
TRBD2	-	TRBV7-9	TRBJ2-7	CASSLETSGTLISYEQYF	TGTGCCAGCAGCTTAGAAACTAGCGGGACCTTAATCTCCTACGAGCAGTACTTC
TRBD2	-	TRBV7-6	TRBJ2-1	CASSKGLAGDLLGNEQFF	TGTGCCAGCAGCAAGGGACTAGCGGGAGACCTTTTGGGCAATGAGCAGTTCTTC
TRBD1	-	TRBV7-9	TRBJ2-3	CASRRNWGTGGTDTQYF	TGTGCCAGCAGGAGAAATTGGGGGACAGGTGGAACAGATACGCAGTATTTT
TRBD1	-	TRBV18	TRBJ2-4	CASSRDRGDIQYF	TGTGCCAGCTCGCGGGACAGGGGGGACATTCAGTACTTC
TRBD1	-	TRBV27	TRBJ1-5	CASSPGGTANQPQHF	TGTGCCAGCAGTCCGGGTGGGACAGCCAATCAGCCCCAGCATTTT
-	once	TRBV11-3	TRBJ2-3	CASSLQGNARDTQYF	TGTGCCAGCAGCTTACAGGGAAATGCTAGAGATACGCAGTATTTT
-	-	TRBV5-6	TRBJ2-7	CASSLEAVDYEQYF	TGTGCCAGCAGCTTGGAGGCGGTAGACTACGAGCAGTACTTC
TRBD2	few	TRBV7-2	TRBJ2-3	CASSPGRPRADTQYF	TGTGCCAGCAGCCCCGGGAGGCCGAGGGCAGATACGCAGTATTTT
TRBD2	-	TRBV6-5	TRBJ2-1	CASRVGTSEPHEQFF	TGTGCCAGCAGGGTCGGGACTAGCGAGCCCCATGAGCAGTTCTTC
-	few	TRBV18	TRBJ2-2	CASSQNSPENTGELFF	TGTGCCAGCTCACAAAACTCCCCTGAGAACACCGGGGAGCTGTTTTTT
-	-	TRBV19	TRBJ1-5	CASSMVSGQQPQHF	TGTGCCAGTAGTATGGTTTCGGGTCAACAGCCCCAGCATTTT
TRBD2	-	TRBV6-1	TRBJ2-1	CASRLAGGSYNEQFF	TGTGCCAGCAGACTAGCGGGAGGATCCTACAATGAGCAGTTCTTC
-	medium-sized	TRBV30	TRBJ2-1	CAWSVGPAGQFF	TGTGCCTGGAGTGTTGGCCCCGCGGGGCAGTTCTTC
-	-	TRBV6-6	TRBJ2-5	CASSYPTDQETQYF	TGTGCCAGCAGTTACCCGACAGACCAAGAGACCCAGTACTTC
TRBD2	-	TRBV4-2	TRBJ2-5	CASSQLLAASGETQYF	TGTGCCAGCAGCCAACTACTAGCGGCCAGCGGGGAGACCCAGTACTTC
-	-	TRBV19	TRBJ1-1	CASSIGSTEAFF	TGTGCCAGTAGTATAGGGAGTACTGAAGCTTTCTTT
-	-	TRBV10-1	TRBJ2-1	CASSWWLYNEQFF	TGCGCCAGCAGCTGGTGGCTTTACAATGAGCAGTTCTTC
TRBD2	-	TRBV20-1	TRBJ2-3	CSAPGGRAQYF	TGCAGTGCTCCGGGGGGGCGGGCGCAGTATTTT
TRBD1	-	TRBV5-6	TRBJ1-2	CASSFAGGGGYTF	TGTGCCAGCAGCTTTGCAGGGGGCGGTGGCTACACCTTC
TRBD2	-	TRBV13	TRBJ2-3	CASSVLLAGNTDTQYF	TGTGCCAGCAGCGTACTCCTAGCGGGAAACACAGATACGCAGTATTTT
TRBD2	-	TRBV4-1	TRBJ2-5	CASSLRQLGLAGGPQLSAAQYF	TGCGCCAGCAGCCTCCGCCAACTGGGACTAGCGGGAGGGCCGCAACTCAGCGCTGCGCAGTACTTC
TRBD2	-	TRBV6-1	TRBJ2-1	CASSTSSGRRSEQFF	TGTGCCAGCAGTACGTCTAGCGGGAGGCGGAGTGAGCAGTTCTTC
-	-	TRBV10-3	TRBJ2-7	CAISESSGEQYF	TGTGCCATCAGTGAGTCCTCAGGCGAGCAGTACTTC
TRBD1	-	TRBV5-6	TRBJ2-5	CASSLAGQGIGETQYF	TGTGCCAGCAGCTTGGCGGGACAGGGGATCGGAGAGACCCAGTACTTC
-	once	TRBV6-5	TRBJ1-6	CASSYAGVNNSPLHF	TGTGCCAGCAGTTACGCGGGGGTCAATAATTCACCCCTCCACTTT
-	-	TRBV4-1	TRBJ2-5	CASSHGFEETQYF	TGCGCCAGCAGCCATGGCTTCGAAGAGACCCAGTACTTC
-	-	TRBV2	TRBJ1-3	CASRAPGAGGSGNTIYF	TGTGCCAGCAGGGCCCCGGGCGCGGGGGGAAGTGGAAACACCATATATTTT
-	-	TRBV29-1	TRBJ2-1	CSVQSGRGYNEQFF	TGCAGCGTTCAATCGGGCAGGGGTTACAATGAGCAGTTCTTC
TRBD1	few	TRBV5-1	TRBJ2-5	CASSSPQGAGETQYF	TGCGCCAGCAGCTCCCCTCAGGGGGCCGGAGAGACCCAGTACTTC
-	-	TRBV2	TRBJ1-3	CASSPTGFHTSGNTIYF	TGTGCCAGCAGTCCTACAGGGTTTCACACATCTGGAAACACCATATATTTT
-	-	TRBV27	TRBJ1-5	CASSLRTGNQPQHF	TGTGCCAGCAGTCTGAGGACAGGCAATCAGCCCCAGCATTTT
-	-	TRBV4-3	TRBJ2-5	CASSQSVAAEYETQYF	TGCGCCAGCAGCCAATCTGTAGCGGCAGAATACGAGACCCAGTACTTC
-	-	TRBV7-8	TRBJ2-2	CASSRISGVGTGELFF	TGTGCCAGCAGCCGAATATCAGGGGTGGGGACCGGGGAGCTGTTTTTT